This T cell receptor beta chain was profiled in a study of T cells in Graves' hyperthyroidism and ophthalmopathy. This clonotype has ten or more counts. Using RNA transcripts as the source, TCR beta CDR3 regions were amplified. The HTBI primer set was used in a first-round RT-PCR of the TCR CDR3. MiXCR, applied by TCRdb to the multiplex PCR reads, yields one record per CDR3 protein. Among roughly 800,000 distinct CDR3 sequences, around 39% were seen once, and the ten largest hold 8% to 9%. The CDR3 loop spans 12 amino acids. V was shortened by 5 bases and J by 1 base, with 7 bases between the two germline ends. CDR1 SGHRS and CDR2 YFSETQ come from the germline V gene.

What was sequenced was blood. This sequence joins TRBV5-1 and TRBJ2-7; D gene ambiguous. The source of this sequence is a man aged 18 to 29 with Graves' hyperthyroidism. The CDR3 DNA reads as TGCGCCAGCAGTCATCCTTCCTACGAGCAGTACTTC. It specifies CASSHPSYEQYF.